These 30 T cell receptor beta chains originate from one sample sequenced in a study of blood T cell repertoires in COVID-19. Sequenced by immunoSEQ multiplex PCR; TCRdb stores in-frame clones only, minus some. The sample records 60,000 to 75,000 clones, around 80% being singletons. The sequencing input was peripheral blood. These TCRs come from a woman over 75 with acute or convalescent COVID-19.

The chain has TRBV6-5 and TRBJ2-1, with 11 bases matching TRBD2. The CDR3 totals 15 residues. After removal of 6 bases from V and 2 bases from J, the junction contained 3 bases not matched to a gene. Germline assignment: CDR1 MNHEY and CDR2 SVGAGI. The DNA for the CDR3 is TGTGCCAGCAGGAATAGCGGGGGGGCCTACAATGAGCAGTTCTTC. Translated, it gives CASRNSGGAYNEQFF.

The rearrangement links TRBV10-1 to TRBJ1-1; tentative D call: TRBD1 (6 bases). CDR1 and CDR2 (germline): WNHNN, SYGVQD (reference sequence). The CDR3 sequence is 15 residues long. The germline V and J ends were trimmed by 2 bases and 4 bases, with 14 bases remaining between them. The DNA of the CDR3 is TGCGCCAGCAGTGAGAAAGCAGGGGCGGGCACTGAAGCTTTCTTT. This codes for CASSEKAGAGTEAFF.

In this sample, this clone turned up once. The rearrangement joins TRBV20-1 to TRBJ2-2; tentative D call: TRBD2 (5 bases). The CDR3 spans 15 residues. Trimming stripped 3 bases from V and 2 bases from J, with 13 bases between. In germline, CDR1 is DFQATT, CDR2 SNEGSKA (reference sequence). The CDR3, as DNA: TGCAGTGCTAGTATGATGGGAGTCAACACCGGGGAGCTGTTTTTT. As protein: CSASMMGVNTGELFF.

This clone was seen a handful of times. The chain couples TRBV5-1 to TRBJ2-3, with TRBD2 matching 7 bases. The CDR3 consists of 13 residues. Trimming cost V 7 bases and J 4 bases; bases outside gene matches: 6. Germline V gene data show CDR1 as SGHRS and CDR2 as YFSETQ. DNA of the CDR3: TGCGCCAGCGGCAGGACTAGGTCAGATACGCAGTATTTT. Its translation is CASGRTRSDTQYF.

This clone occurred a few times. The rearrangement joins TRBV30 to TRBJ2-4; D might be TRBD2 (6 bases). V lost 2 bases, J lost 3 bases, and 17 bases lay in between. Germline CDR1 is GTSNPN and CDR2 is SVGIG (reference sequence). The CDR3 has 16 residues. CDR3 DNA: TGTGCCTGGAGTATTCCCGGGACCGGGGGCAAAAACATTCAGTACTTC. The encoded protein is CAWSIPGTGGKNIQYF.

The V call is TRBV20-1, the J call TRBJ1-4, with D possibly TRBD1 on 5 matching bases. V was cut by 5 bases and J by 7 bases, with 8 bases left in between. The CDR3 is 11 residues long. CDR1 is DFQATT, CDR2 SNEGSKA, per germline (reference sequence). The CDR3 region is CSARRVEKLFF. DNA of the CDR3: TGCAGTGCTCGCAGGGTTGAAAAACTGTTTTTT.

The chain is built from TRBV6-5 and TRBJ2-7; D might be TRBD1 (5 bases). This CDR3 comprises 15 residues. Between the trimmed V and J ends, which lost 6 bases and 0 bases, there was a span of 15 bases. The germline V gene encodes CDR1 MNHEY and CDR2 SVGAGI. CDR3 coding DNA: TGTGCCAGCAGAACCCAGCGACAGAGCTCCTACGAGCAGTACTTC. Protein: CASRTQRQSSYEQYF.

In nucleotides, the CDR3 is TGTGCCAGCAGCTTAAGGACAGAGAACACTGAAGCTTTCTTT. It codes for CASSLRTENTEAFF. The chain joins TRBV11-2 to TRBJ1-1; tentatively, D is TRBD1 (6 bases). This CDR3 contains 14 residues. V was pared by 2 bases and J by 1 base, with 8 bases between. Looked up from germline, CDR1 is SGHAT and CDR2 is FQNNGV.

V usage is TRBV7-9 and J usage is TRBJ2-7; 7 bases match TRBD1. V shed 3 bases and J 2 bases; nucleotides not matched to a gene: 4. The CDR3 sequence is 14 residues long. The germline gives CDR1 SEHNR, CDR2 FQNEAQ (reference sequence). CDR3 in amino acids: CASSLTGIPYEQYF. The CDR3 DNA is TGTGCCAGCAGCTTGACAGGGATCCCCTACGAGCAGTACTTC. The variable domain in full, with the rest retrieved from reference TRBV7-9 and TRBJ2-7, is DTGVSQNPRHKITKRGQNVTFRCDPISEHNRLYWYRQTLGQGPEFLTYFQNEAQLEKSRLLSDRFSAERPKGSFSTLEIQRTEQGDSAMYLCASSLTGIPYEQYFGPGTRLTVT.

The chain links TRBV3-1 (or the pseudogene TRBV3-2) to TRBJ1-2; maybe TRBD1 (6 bases). The germline V gene encodes CDR1 LGHDT and CDR2 YNNKEL (reference sequence). The V and J ends lost 4 bases and 8 bases respectively, with 17 bases between them. The CDR3 length is 14 residues. The CDR3 nucleotides are TGTGCCAGCAGCCTAGAGAAACAGGGCCGGGGCTACACCTTC. Residues: CASSLEKQGRGYTF.

The V call is TRBV2, the J call TRBJ2-7, with TRBD1 identical over 8 bases. V lost 4 bases, J lost 5 bases, and 7 bases stayed unmatched. Germline CDR1 reads SNHLY; CDR2 reads FYNNEI. This CDR3 region has 14 residues. The CDR3 bases are TGTGCCAGCAGTGTCACAGGGGGATCCCACGAGCAGTACTTC. Translating gives CASSVTGGSHEQYF.

This clone has a handful of counts. The V call is TRBV5-8, the J call TRBJ1-1, with D tentatively TRBD1 (6 bases). V was cut by 0 bases and J by 4 bases, with 10 bases left in between. This CDR3 spans 14 amino acids. The V gene's germline CDR1 is SGHTS and CDR2 YDEGEE. CDR3 sequence: CASSLDNRVTEAFF. CDR3 DNA sequence: TGTGCCAGCAGCTTGGATAACAGGGTCACTGAAGCTTTCTTT.

The chain carries TRBV5-4 and TRBJ2-1; 8 bases map to TRBD1. Losses at the gene ends were 0 bases for V and 6 bases for J; bases not matched to a gene: 5. Germline loops: CDR1 SGHNT, CDR2 YYREEE (reference sequence). The CDR3 contains 15 residues. As DNA, the CDR3 is TGTGCCAGCAGCTTGGCATCCAGGGGGCCCAATGAGCAGTTCTTC. Its translation is CASSLASRGPNEQFF.

This clone was detected only once. The chain recombines TRBV19 with TRBJ1-4; D gene ambiguous. Per the germline V gene, CDR1 is LNHDA and CDR2 is SQIVND (reference sequence). V was clipped by 6 bases and J by 4 bases, with 12 bases between them. The CDR3 covers 14 residues. CDR3 protein: CASRGRQINEKLFF. CDR3 sequence (DNA): TGTGCCAGTAGAGGGAGGCAGATTAATGAAAAACTGTTTTTT.

The rearrangement joins TRBV5-1 to TRBJ2-7, with unresolved D. This CDR3 spans 13 amino acids. V shed 0 bases and J shed 3 bases, with 7 bases lying between them. Germline V gives CDR1 SGHRS, CDR2 YFSETQ. DNA for the CDR3: TGCGCCAGCAGCTTGGACAGCCTCTACGAGCAGTACTTC. Protein product: CASSLDSLYEQYF.

The chain carries TRBV7-3 and TRBJ2-1, with D perhaps matching TRBD1 (7 bases). Trimming pared 0 bases from V and 4 bases from J, leaving 13 bases between. The CDR3 runs to 16 residues. The germline gives CDR1 SGHTA, CDR2 FQGTGA. This CDR3 is CASSLTQGGRYNEQFF. CDR3 coding DNA: TGTGCCAGCAGCTTAACGCAGGGGGGCCGTTACAATGAGCAGTTCTTC.

J is TRBJ1-1 and V is TRBV11-2; D is unclear. V was pared by 3 bases and J by 4 bases, with 12 bases between. Germline-derived CDR1 and CDR2 are SGHAT and FQNNGV. The CDR3 has 14 residues. This chain's CDR3 is CASSFLVRGTEAFF. CDR3 coding DNA: TGTGCCAGCAGCTTCCTTGTTCGGGGCACTGAAGCTTTCTTT.

This clone came up once. The genes are TRBV7-2 and TRBJ1-5, with TRBD1 identical over 9 bases. Trimming at V came to 4 bases and at J to 7 bases, leaving 14 bases not matched to a gene. The CDR3 totals 17 residues. From germline, CDR1 is SGHTA and CDR2 FQGNSA. This CDR3 reads CASSSRPFTGGGQPQHF. The CDR3 DNA is TGTGCCAGCAGCTCCCGGCCGTTTACAGGGGGCGGCCAGCCCCAGCATTTT.

This sequence joins TRBV13 and TRBJ2-1; 10 bases match TRBD2. The CDR3 runs to 17 residues. J lost 8 bases, V lost 5 bases, and 15 bases had no gene match. The germline gives CDR1 PRHDT, CDR2 FYEKMQ (reference sequence). The CDR3 bases are TGTGCCAGCAGCCTGCCCCCCGGGACTAGCGTTAGGGATGAGCAGTTCTTC. The encoded protein is CASSLPPGTSVRDEQFF.

Concerning this clone: In the same sample, other DNA sequences code for this CDR3. The gene calls are TRBV5-1 and TRBJ1-1; 7 bases map to TRBD1. Germline CDR1 is SGHRS and CDR2 is YFSETQ. The CDR3 extends over 13 amino acids. V was pared by 4 bases and J by 3 bases, with 3 bases of the junction left unmatched. Here the CDR3 reads CASSPTGDTEAFF. The CDR3 DNA reads TGCGCCAGCAGCCCCACAGGGGACACTGAAGCTTTCTTT.

The chain combines TRBV11-2 with TRBJ1-4; maybe TRBD1 (6 bases). The CDR3 has 15 amino acids. Germline loops: CDR1 SGHAT, CDR2 FQNNGV. V was cut by 5 bases and J by 7 bases, with 17 bases left in between. CDR3 in DNA: TGTGCCAGCAGCGGGAACAGGGTTTTGGCTGAAAAACTGTTTTTT. It is translated as CASSGNRVLAEKLFF.

The chain links TRBV15 to TRBJ1-2, with no clear D. V was clipped by 3 bases and J by 7 bases, with 21 bases between them. The CDR3 contains 16 residues. Germline CDR1 LNHNV, CDR2 YYDKDF (reference sequence). For the CDR3, the DNA is TGTGCCACCAGCAGGGTCTTGCGGATCGACCGTGGTGGCTACACCTTC. Translated: CATSRVLRIDRGGYTF.

Points on this clone: An end of the junction differs from the germline gene, which may be a read error. The V call is TRBV2, the J call TRBJ2-2; TRBD1 is a possible D gene (5 bases). The CDR3 loop spans 14 amino acids. Germline V CDR1 and CDR2: SNHLY, FYNNEI. The CDR3 region is CASREEQVTGELFF. The CDR3, as DNA: TGTGCCAGCAGGGAAGAACAGGTGACCGGGGAGCTGTTTTTT.

This clone was found once. The chain carries TRBV19 and TRBJ2-2, with D perhaps matching TRBD2 (5 bases). The CDR3 has 15 residues. Per the germline V gene, CDR1 is LNHDA and CDR2 is SQIVND (reference sequence). The ends were cut back, 1 base at V and 5 bases at J, with 11 bases in the middle. The CDR3 protein is CASSIGRTHTGELFF. DNA for the CDR3: TGTGCCAGTAGTATAGGAAGGACTCATACCGGGGAGCTGTTTTTT. Based on the CDR3 plus reference TRBV19 and TRBJ2-2, the full variable domain is DGGITQSPKYLFRKEGQNVTLSCEQNLNHDAMYWYRQDPGQGLRLIYYSQIVNDFQKGDIAEGYSVSREKKESFPLTVTSAQKNPTAFYLCASSIGRTHTGELFFGEGSRLTVL.

This sequence joins TRBV19 and TRBJ1-2, with D uncertain. The germline gives CDR1 LNHDA, CDR2 SQIVND (reference sequence). V lost 3 bases, J lost 6 bases, and 11 bases lay in between. CDR3 length: 13 amino acids. The CDR3 DNA sequence: TGTGCCAGTAGTATGCGGGGAAGTAATGGCTACACCTTC. Its protein product is CASSMRGSNGYTF. Drawing the rest from reference TRBV19 and TRBJ1-2, the complete variable domain is DGGITQSPKYLFRKEGQNVTLSCEQNLNHDAMYWYRQDPGQGLRLIYYSQIVNDFQKGDIAEGYSVSREKKESFPLTVTSAQKNPTAFYLCASSMRGSNGYTFGSGTRLTVV.

V usage is TRBV6-5 and J usage is TRBJ1-5, with D possibly TRBD1 on 6 matching bases. CDR3 size: 15 residues. Trimming took off 0 bases at V and 3 bases at J, with 9 bases between the two ends. The V gene's germline CDR1 is MNHEY and CDR2 SVGAGI. CDR3 loop: CASSYSSGDNQPQHF. CDR3 coding DNA: TGTGCCAGCAGTTACTCGTCAGGGGACAATCAGCCCCAGCATTTT.

V usage is TRBV19 and J usage is TRBJ1-5; D might be TRBD1 (6 bases). Germline V gene lookup returns CDR1 LNHDA and CDR2 SQIVND (reference sequence). V lost 7 bases to trimming and J lost 7 bases, with 20 bases between them. CDR3 length equals 15 residues. The CDR3 loop reads CASTDNREGRQPQHF. CDR3 coding DNA: TGTGCCAGTACCGATAACAGGGAGGGGAGACAGCCCCAGCATTTT.

The rearrangement uses TRBV5-7 and TRBJ2-7, with TRBD1 identical over 7 bases. TRBV5-7 is assigned to the ORF class and has an uncertain function. This CDR3 contains 17 residues. The V segment lost 3 bases and the J segment 4 bases; nucleotides outside the gene matches: 16. The CDR3 DNA is TGTGCCAGCAGCTGGTTAAATAGACAGGGCTTAGGATACGAGCAGTACTTC. Protein: CASSWLNRQGLGYEQYF.

This clone was seen a handful of times. The chain is built from TRBV7-3 and TRBJ1-2; D is perhaps TRBD1 (6 bases). The CDR3 is made up of 14 amino acids. Trimming took 4 bases from V and 0 from J, leaving 9 bases between them. Germline lookup yields CDR1 SGHTA and CDR2 FQGTGA. The CDR3 region has the DNA TGTGCCAGCAGCTCGCGACAGGCTAACTATGGCTACACCTTC. This encodes CASSSRQANYGYTF.

This chain connects TRBV2 to TRBJ2-5; D remains ambiguous. This CDR3 region has 13 residues. Germline assignment: CDR1 SNHLY and CDR2 FYNNEI. The V end was cut by 3 bases, the J end by 5 bases, with 10 bases between. DNA for the CDR3: TGTGCCAGCAGTGATGGGTTCGGGGAGACCCAGTACTTC. Translating gives CASSDGFGETQYF.